A single sample is the source of the 6 T cell receptor beta chains below, sequenced in a study of OX40 agonist ivuxolimab in advanced cancers. Some clones are missing from TCRdb's copy, which holds only in-frame ones; the method was immunoSEQ multiplex PCR. The table records around 31,000 clones, approximately 90% of them present only once. The sequencing here drew on CD4+ or CD8+ T cells sorted from blood, taken in a trial of the OX40 agonist ivuxolimab. The receptors here all came from an adult with an advanced solid tumor such as melanoma, head and neck, liver or kidney cancer.

This rearrangement joins TRBV4-3 to TRBJ2-7; D perhaps matches TRBD1 (6 bases). With 0 bases removed from V and 4 bases from J, the gap between germline ends came to 13 bases. The germline gives CDR1 LGHNA, CDR2 YSLEER. The CDR3 sequence is 15 residues long. CDR3 bases: TGCGCCAGCAGCCAAGAGTGGGCAGGGGAATACGAGCAGTACTTC. It encodes CASSQEWAGEYEQYF.

This chain joins TRBV5-1 and TRBJ1-4; TRBD1 matches 7 bases. Unmatched junction bases numbered 13, after V lost 2 bases and J lost 6 bases. The length of the CDR3 is 17 residues. Germline V CDR1 and CDR2: SGHRS, YFSETQ. CDR3 nucleotide sequence: TGCGCCAGCAGCTTTGAACCAGGGGGTTCGACTCATGAAAAACTGTTTTTT. Its protein product is CASSFEPGGSTHEKLFF.

This chain connects TRBV10-3 to TRBJ2-7; D unresolved. V shed 2 bases and J shed 7 bases, with 15 bases lying between them. CDR1 ENHRY and CDR2 SYGVKD come from the germline V gene. The CDR3 spans 14 residues. CDR3 DNA: TGTGCCATCAGTGAGCCGCAGACGGGTTGGGAGCAGTACTTC. The encoded protein is CAISEPQTGWEQYF.

This clone showed up just once. The chain is built from TRBV10-3 and TRBJ1-1; 10 nucleotides align to TRBD1. After removal of 3 bases from V and 0 bases from J, the junction contained 13 bases not matched to a gene. The CDR3 loop spans 19 amino acids. CDR1 and CDR2 from the germline V gene are ENHRY and SYGVKD. CDR3 residues: CAISDSGDRGDIMNTEAFF. The CDR3, as DNA: TGTGCCATCAGTGATTCGGGGGACAGGGGCGATATCATGAACACTGAAGCTTTCTTT.

The V call is TRBV2, the J call TRBJ1-5; D perhaps matches TRBD1 (5 bases). This CDR3 comprises 13 residues. CDR1 and CDR2 (germline): SNHLY, FYNNEI. Deletions cut 4 bases from V and 4 bases from J, with 8 bases between. CDR3 loop: CASSVWGNQPQHF. The CDR3 DNA sequence: TGTGCCAGCAGTGTGTGGGGGAATCAGCCCCAGCATTTT.

The chain uses TRBV28 and TRBJ2-3, with D tentatively TRBD2 (5 bases). Germline loops: CDR1 MDHEN, CDR2 SYDVKM. The CDR3 is made up of 15 amino acids. Trimming pared 0 bases from V and 4 bases from J, leaving 11 bases between. CDR3 nucleotide sequence: TGTGCCAGCAGTTTATGGGGGAGCGCCCCAGATACGCAGTATTTT. Its translation: CASSLWGSAPDTQYF.